The rows below give T cell receptor beta chains drawn from one sample of a study of cytomegalovirus exposure and HLA in healthy donors. The repertoire was sequenced with immunoSEQ multiplex PCR; TCRdb's copy has only in-frame clones and lacks some. The repertoire holds 110,000 or so clones, with under 80% as singletons. Sequencing used PBMCs. These TCRs come from a woman aged 40-49 years in good health and CMV-seropositive. Both conserved end residues are part of each CDR3. D genes are given only for firm matches. Size is omitted from some rows. Given values are once, few, many or a class for expanded clones.

clone size: .
J gene: TRBJ1-1
V gene: TRBV19
D gene: .
CDR3 protein: CASSPPGLNTEAFF
CDR3 DNA: TGTGCCAGTAGTCCTCCGGGGTTGAACACTGAAGCTTTCTTT

clone size: .
J gene: TRBJ1-6
V gene: TRBV7-6
D gene: TRBD1
CDR3 protein: CASSWGQGGNSPLHF
CDR3 DNA: TGTGCCAGCAGCTGGGGACAGGGCGGCAATTCACCCCTCCACTTT

clone size: .
J gene: TRBJ1-2
V gene: TRBV25-1
D gene: TRBD1
CDR3 protein: CASSRRGDYYGYTF
CDR3 DNA: TGTGCCAGCAGTCGCAGGGGGGACTACTATGGCTACACCTTC

clone size: many
J gene: TRBJ1-1
V gene: TRBV7-8
D gene: .
CDR3 protein: CASSLALGGGTEAFF
CDR3 DNA: TGTGCCAGCAGCTTAGCGCTCGGGGGTGGAACTGAAGCTTTCTTT

clone size: .
J gene: TRBJ2-5
V gene: TRBV20-1
D gene: .
CDR3 protein: CSAGDFEDQYF
CDR3 DNA: TGCAGTGCGGGGGACTTCGAGGACCAGTACTTC

clone size: .
J gene: TRBJ1-2
V gene: TRBV27
D gene: .
CDR3 protein: CASSPRTRWSDYYGYTF
CDR3 DNA: TGTGCCAGCAGTCCCCGGACTAGGTGGTCGGACTATTATGGCTACACCTTC

clone size: few
J gene: TRBJ2-1
V gene: TRBV9
D gene: .
CDR3 protein: CASSGTESSYNEQFF
CDR3 DNA: TGTGCCAGCAGCGGAACCGAGAGCTCCTACAATGAGCAGTTCTTC

clone size: .
J gene: TRBJ1-1
V gene: TRBV6-5
D gene: TRBD1
CDR3 protein: CASSDRGDTEAFF
CDR3 DNA: TGTGCCAGCAGTGACAGGGGTGACACTGAAGCTTTCTTT

clone size: .
J gene: TRBJ2-7
V gene: TRBV5-4
D gene: TRBD1
CDR3 protein: CASSLGRDRTYEQYF
CDR3 DNA: TGTGCCAGCAGCTTGGGCCGGGACAGGACCTACGAGCAGTACTTC

clone size: .
J gene: TRBJ1-3
V gene: TRBV29-1
D gene: .
CDR3 protein: CSVGTGNSGNTIYF
CDR3 DNA: TGCAGCGTTGGTACAGGGAACTCTGGAAACACCATATATTTT

clone size: .
J gene: TRBJ2-1
V gene: TRBV5-4
D gene: TRBD2
CDR3 protein: CASSFGWRGGRNEQFF
CDR3 DNA: TGTGCCAGCAGCTTTGGCTGGCGGGGGGGCCGGAATGAGCAGTTCTTC

clone size: .
J gene: TRBJ2-1
V gene: TRBV5-1
D gene: TRBD2
CDR3 protein: CASSLGTSGRAGEQFF
CDR3 DNA: TGCGCCAGCAGCCTCGGGACTAGCGGGAGGGCCGGTGAGCAGTTCTTC

clone size: .
J gene: TRBJ1-1
V gene: TRBV19
D gene: .
CDR3 protein: CASSMAVNTEAFF
CDR3 DNA: TGTGCCAGTAGTATGGCCGTGAACACTGAAGCTTTCTTT

clone size: .
J gene: TRBJ1-2
V gene: TRBV7-3
D gene: .
CDR3 protein: CASSLTEHYGYTF
CDR3 DNA: TGTGCCAGCAGCTTAACAGAGCACTATGGCTACACCTTC

clone size: .
J gene: TRBJ2-3
V gene: TRBV11-3
D gene: TRBD2
CDR3 protein: CASSLVAGGTDTQYF
CDR3 DNA: TGTGCCAGCAGCTTAGTTGCGGGAGGCACAGATACGCAGTATTTT

clone size: .
J gene: TRBJ2-3
V gene: TRBV9
D gene: .
CDR3 protein: CASSPLAGSFSTDTQYF
CDR3 DNA: TGTGCCAGCAGCCCCCTGGCGGGCAGTTTTAGCACAGATACGCAGTATTTT

clone size: once
J gene: TRBJ1-2
V gene: TRBV6-5
D gene: .
CDR3 protein: CASTPSFSYGYTF
CDR3 DNA: TGTGCCAGCACCCCGTCCTTCTCCTATGGCTACACCTTC

clone size: .
J gene: TRBJ2-7
V gene: TRBV7-2
D gene: .
CDR3 protein: CASSFNSYYEQYF
CDR3 DNA: TGTGCCAGCAGCTTCAATTCCTACTACGAGCAGTACTTC

clone size: .
J gene: TRBJ1-5
V gene: TRBV30
D gene: .
CDR3 protein: CAWSVHGRGNQPQHF
CDR3 DNA: TGTGCCTGGAGTGTACACGGCAGGGGCAATCAGCCCCAGCATTTT

clone size: once
J gene: TRBJ2-1
V gene: TRBV7-3
D gene: TRBD2
CDR3 protein: CASSLGSSGPPSQKFF
CDR3 DNA: TGTGCCAGCAGCTTAGGTTCTAGCGGTCCCCCAAGTCAGAAGTTCTTC

clone size: .
J gene: TRBJ1-2
V gene: TRBV30
D gene: .
CDR3 protein: CAWSVHPNYSYTF
CDR3 DNA: TGTGCCTGGAGTGTACATCCCAACTATTCCTACACCTTC

clone size: .
J gene: TRBJ2-7
V gene: TRBV6-5
D gene: TRBD1
CDR3 protein: CASSPPGTAAYEQYF
CDR3 DNA: TGTGCCAGCAGTCCGCCCGGGACAGCCGCCTACGAGCAGTACTTC

clone size: .
J gene: TRBJ2-3
V gene: TRBV27
D gene: TRBD2
CDR3 protein: CASSRRTTSGSTDTQYF
CDR3 DNA: TGTGCCAGCAGTCGCAGAACGACTAGCGGGAGCACAGATACGCAGTATTTT

clone size: .
J gene: TRBJ2-1
V gene: TRBV5-6
D gene: .
CDR3 protein: CASSGRQIYNEQFF
CDR3 DNA: TGTGCCAGCAGCGGAAGACAGATATACAATGAGCAGTTCTTC

clone size: .
J gene: TRBJ1-2
V gene: TRBV11-2
D gene: TRBD1
CDR3 protein: CASSLVDRGYGYTF
CDR3 DNA: TGTGCCAGCAGCTTAGTTGACAGGGGATATGGCTACACCTTC

clone size: .
J gene: TRBJ2-7
V gene: TRBV29-1
D gene: TRBD2
CDR3 protein: CSVLIGLAGTFQGEQYF
CDR3 DNA: TGCAGCGTTCTCATAGGACTAGCGGGGACCTTCCAGGGCGAGCAGTACTTC

clone size: .
J gene: TRBJ2-4
V gene: TRBV7-9
D gene: .
CDR3 protein: CASSPGGSKNIQYF
CDR3 DNA: TGTGCCAGCAGCCCAGGAGGGTCCAAAAACATTCAGTACTTC

clone size: .
J gene: TRBJ2-7
V gene: TRBV2
D gene: TRBD1
CDR3 protein: CASSEVGDSLTYEQYF
CDR3 DNA: TGTGCCAGCAGTGAAGTTGGGGACAGTCTGACCTACGAGCAGTACTTC

clone size: .
J gene: TRBJ1-1
V gene: TRBV6-5
D gene: .
CDR3 protein: CASSPRRRRTEAFF
CDR3 DNA: TGTGCCAGCAGTCCGCGGCGACGGCGCACTGAAGCTTTCTTT

clone size: .
J gene: TRBJ2-3
V gene: TRBV5-1
D gene: .
CDR3 protein: CASSSEGKRDTQYF
CDR3 DNA: TGCGCCAGCAGTTCGGAGGGAAAAAGGGATACGCAGTATTTT

clone size: .
J gene: TRBJ1-5
V gene: TRBV6-5
D gene: .
CDR3 protein: CASSSRAKGNQPQHF
CDR3 DNA: TGTGCCAGCAGTTCCCGGGCTAAGGGGAATCAGCCCCAGCATTTT

clone size: .
J gene: TRBJ1-1
V gene: TRBV9
D gene: .
CDR3 protein: CASTGGGENTEAFF
CDR3 DNA: TGTGCCAGCACCGGAGGAGGGGAGAACACTGAAGCTTTCTTT

clone size: .
J gene: TRBJ2-1
V gene: TRBV10-3
D gene: .
CDR3 protein: CAISESSFSYNEQFF
CDR3 DNA: TGTGCCATCAGTGAGTCGAGTTTCTCCTACAATGAGCAGTTCTTC

clone size: .
J gene: TRBJ1-1
V gene: TRBV5-1
D gene: .
CDR3 protein: CASSLAGGNTEAFF
CDR3 DNA: TGCGCCAGCAGCTTGGCCGGGGGAAACACTGAAGCTTTCTTT

clone size: .
J gene: TRBJ1-2
V gene: TRBV21-1
D gene: .
CDR3 protein: CASSSRLWDSTPSYTF
CDR3 DNA: TGTGCCAGCAGCAGTCGGCTTTGGGACAGTACCCCCAGCTACACCTTC

clone size: .
J gene: TRBJ1-2
V gene: TRBV6-9
D gene: .
CDR3 protein: CASRGFTYYGYTF
CDR3 DNA: TGTGCCAGCCGGGGGTTTACGTACTATGGCTACACCTTC

clone size: .
J gene: TRBJ2-5
V gene: TRBV7-9
D gene: TRBD2
CDR3 protein: CASSLLNGRRKETQYF
CDR3 DNA: TGTGCCAGCAGCTTATTGAACGGGAGGAGGAAAGAGACCCAGTACTTC

clone size: .
J gene: TRBJ2-3
V gene: TRBV5-1
D gene: .
CDR3 protein: CASSPRRGLRSRTDTQYF
CDR3 DNA: TGCGCCAGCAGCCCCAGGCGGGGGCTTCGATCGAGGACAGATACGCAGTATTTT

clone size: once
J gene: TRBJ1-1
V gene: TRBV10-3
D gene: .
CDR3 protein: CAISSTGPTEAFF
CDR3 DNA: TGTGCCATCAGTTCGACAGGACCCACTGAAGCTTTCTTT

clone size: .
J gene: TRBJ2-2
V gene: TRBV5-4
D gene: .
CDR3 protein: CASSLLAAPNTGELFF
CDR3 DNA: TGTGCCAGCAGCTTGTTAGCGGCCCCGAACACCGGGGAGCTGTTTTTT

clone size: once
J gene: TRBJ2-2
V gene: TRBV21-1
D gene: .
CDR3 protein: CASRAWAGYTGELFF
CDR3 DNA: TGTGCCAGCAGAGCCTGGGCAGGGTATACCGGGGAGCTGTTTTTT

clone size: once
J gene: TRBJ1-5
V gene: TRBV18
D gene: TRBD1
CDR3 protein: CASSPTGGSNQPQHF
CDR3 DNA: TGTGCCAGCTCACCCACAGGGGGTAGCAATCAGCCCCAGCATTTT

clone size: .
J gene: TRBJ2-3
V gene: TRBV9
D gene: TRBD2
CDR3 protein: CASSVGGRRTDTQYF
CDR3 DNA: TGTGCCAGCAGCGTGGGCGGGAGGAGGACAGATACGCAGTATTTT

clone size: once
J gene: TRBJ2-7
V gene: TRBV5-1
D gene: .
CDR3 protein: CASSWDTNSYEQYF
CDR3 DNA: TGCGCCAGCAGCTGGGACACGAACTCCTACGAGCAGTACTTC

clone size: .
J gene: TRBJ1-2
V gene: TRBV12-5
D gene: TRBD1
CDR3 protein: CASGSGQGANYGYTF
CDR3 DNA: TGTGCTAGTGGCTCCGGACAGGGGGCAAACTATGGCTACACCTTC

clone size: few
J gene: TRBJ1-4
V gene: TRBV15
D gene: .
CDR3 protein: CATSRGGENNEKLFF
CDR3 DNA: TGTGCCACCAGCAGAGGGGGGGAGAACAATGAAAAACTGTTTTTT

clone size: .
J gene: TRBJ2-3
V gene: TRBV15
D gene: TRBD2
CDR3 protein: CATSIGSSGTDTQYF
CDR3 DNA: TGTGCCACCAGCATTGGTAGTAGCGGGACAGATACGCAGTATTTT

clone size: few
J gene: TRBJ2-7
V gene: TRBV6-5
D gene: TRBD2
CDR3 protein: CASSETSGSYEQYF
CDR3 DNA: TGTGCCAGCAGTGAAACTAGCGGGAGTTACGAGCAGTACTTC

clone size: .
J gene: TRBJ2-7
V gene: TRBV28
D gene: TRBD1
CDR3 protein: CASSLGQGANEQYF
CDR3 DNA: TGTGCCAGCAGTTTAGGGCAGGGGGCCAACGAGCAGTACTTC

clone size: .
J gene: TRBJ1-3
V gene: TRBV20-1
D gene: .
CDR3 protein: CSARAINQAF
CDR3 DNA: TGCAGTGCTAGAGCTATAAATCAGGCTTTT

clone size: .
J gene: TRBJ1-2
V gene: TRBV18
D gene: .
CDR3 protein: CASSQMVLTSLSYGYTF
CDR3 DNA: TGTGCCAGCTCACAAATGGTTCTCACTTCCCTAAGCTATGGCTACACCTTC

clone size: .
J gene: TRBJ2-1
V gene: TRBV25-1
D gene: TRBD1
CDR3 protein: CASSVNRDRVEQFF
CDR3 DNA: TGTGCCAGCAGTGTGAACCGGGACAGGGTAGAGCAGTTCTTC

clone size: .
J gene: TRBJ1-5
V gene: TRBV27
D gene: TRBD1
CDR3 protein: CASRAGTGGRQPQHF
CDR3 DNA: TGTGCCAGCAGGGCTGGGACAGGGGGCAGGCAGCCCCAGCATTTT

clone size: .
J gene: TRBJ2-2
V gene: TRBV4-1
D gene: .
CDR3 protein: CASSPGAIPNTGELFF
CDR3 DNA: TGCGCCAGCAGCCCAGGGGCCATTCCGAACACCGGGGAGCTGTTTTTT

clone size: .
J gene: TRBJ2-5
V gene: TRBV9
D gene: TRBD2
CDR3 protein: CASSPGTSGSSQYF
CDR3 DNA: TGTGCCAGCAGCCCTGGGACTAGCGGGTCGTCCCAGTACTTC

clone size: .
J gene: TRBJ2-7
V gene: TRBV5-1
D gene: TRBD1
CDR3 protein: CASSPGTVDSYEQYF
CDR3 DNA: TGCGCCAGCAGCCCCGGGACAGTGGACTCCTACGAGCAGTACTTC

clone size: .
J gene: TRBJ2-5
V gene: TRBV9
D gene: .
CDR3 protein: CASSASGWGDQETQYF
CDR3 DNA: TGTGCCAGCAGCGCCTCCGGGTGGGGGGACCAAGAGACCCAGTACTTC

clone size: .
J gene: TRBJ2-1
V gene: TRBV6-6
D gene: .
CDR3 protein: CASIPGGGGGTEQFF
CDR3 DNA: TGTGCCAGCATTCCGGGGGGTGGGGGCGGTACTGAGCAGTTCTTC

clone size: once
J gene: TRBJ2-3
V gene: TRBV16
D gene: TRBD1
CDR3 protein: CASSSNRGEDTQYF
CDR3 DNA: TGTGCCAGCAGCTCAAACAGGGGTGAAGATACGCAGTATTTT